The 30 T cell receptor beta chains below were found in one sample sequenced in a study of blood T cell repertoires in COVID-19. Using immunoSEQ multiplex PCR, the repertoire was profiled, and TCRdb retains in-frame clones only, with some absent. The sample records over 85,000 clones, nearly 90% being singletons. The sequenced sample was peripheral blood. The receptors stem from a man aged 45 to 65 with active COVID-19.

The CDR3: CASSEVQELLILAEAFF. CDR3 DNA: TGCGCCAGCAGTGAGGTCCAGGAACTTCTCATACTTGCTGAAGCTTTCTTT. The chain joins TRBV10-1 to TRBJ1-1; D is ambiguous. From germline, CDR1 is WNHNN and CDR2 SYGVQD (reference sequence). Trimming removed 2 bases at V and 6 bases at J, with 22 bases between. This CDR3 is built from 17 residues.

The chain links TRBV5-1 to TRBJ1-2; 9 nucleotides agree with TRBD1. This CDR3 has 15 residues. J gave up 8 bases and V 4 bases, and 12 bases lay outside the gene matches. Germline CDR1 SGHRS, CDR2 YFSETQ. The CDR3 here is CASSARTGERGGYTF. In DNA, the CDR3 is TGCGCCAGCAGCGCCCGGACAGGGGAACGGGGAGGCTACACCTTC.

This clone was seen more than once but under ten times. J is TRBJ2-7 and V is TRBV2; 8 nucleotides line up with TRBD2. Losses at the gene ends were 0 bases for V and 4 bases for J; bases not matched to a gene: 2. The length of the CDR3 is 14 residues. In germline, CDR1 is SNHLY, CDR2 FYNNEI. Written as DNA, the CDR3 is TGTGCCAGCAGTGAAGCGGCGGGGGGATACGAGCAGTACTTC. Protein product: CASSEAAGGYEQYF.

V usage is TRBV5-5 and J usage is TRBJ2-7; D might be TRBD2 (5 bases). The CDR3 loop spans 15 amino acids. Germline lookup yields CDR1 SGHKS and CDR2 YYEKEE (reference sequence). V was clipped by 2 bases and J by 0 bases, with 12 bases between them. The CDR3 DNA reads as TGTGCCAGCAGCTTAATTCACGGGGACTCCTACGAGCAGTACTTC. Translating gives CASSLIHGDSYEQYF.

This rearrangement joins TRBV14 to TRBJ2-3; the D gene is possibly TRBD2 (6 bases). V dropped 1 base and J dropped 1 base, with 9 bases sitting between them. The CDR3 sequence is 15 residues long. CDR1 and CDR2 (germline): SGHDN, FVKESK. CDR3 sequence: CASSQAPGGTDTQYF. The CDR3 DNA reads TGTGCCAGCAGCCAAGCGCCGGGGGGCACAGATACGCAGTATTTT.

This sequence joins TRBV5-1 and TRBJ2-5; no clear D gene. The CDR3 runs 9 residues. Germline V lookup: CDR1 SGHRS, CDR2 YFSETQ. V was cut by 8 bases and J by 3 bases, with 2 bases left in between. Written as DNA, the CDR3 is TGCGCCAGTAAAGAGACCCAGTACTTC. It codes for CASKETQYF. Looking up the rest from reference TRBV5-1 and TRBJ2-5 gives the full variable domain: KAGVTQTPRYLIKTRGQQVTLSCSPISGHRSVSWYQQTPGQGLQFLFEYFSETQRNKGNFPGRFSGRQFSNSRSEMNVSTLELGDSALYLCASKETQYFGPGTRLLVL.

This sequence joins TRBV4-1 and TRBJ1-4; tentatively, D is TRBD1 (6 bases). The CDR3 runs to 15 residues. Germline assignment: CDR1 MGHRA and CDR2 YSYEKL. V dropped 3 bases and J dropped 3 bases, with 11 bases sitting between them. As DNA, the CDR3 is TGCGCCAGCAGCCACCCGGGACACGCTAATGAAAAACTGTTTTTT. Its translation is CASSHPGHANEKLFF.

V is TRBV10-3 and J is TRBJ1-6; D is ambiguous. CDR3 size: 16 residues. With 3 bases removed from V and 12 bases from J, the gap between germline ends came to 21 bases. Looked up from germline, CDR1 is ENHRY and CDR2 is SYGVKD. As DNA, the CDR3 is TGTGCCATCAGTGAAATGGAGGCCCACTCCCCTGGACCCCTCCACTTT. Its translation is CAISEMEAHSPGPLHF.

This clone occurred once. This rearrangement joins TRBV11-2 to TRBJ1-4; perhaps TRBD1 as D (5 bases). CDR3 length: 15 amino acids. The V end lost 4 bases, the J end lost 6 bases, and 15 bases lay between the germline ends. Germline assignment: CDR1 SGHAT and CDR2 FQNNGV. The CDR3 nucleotides read TGTGCCAGCAGCTCGATCAGGGAGGGGTATGAAAAACTGTTTTTT. Translated: CASSSIREGYEKLFF.

V gene TRBV28 combines with J gene TRBJ2-7; TRBD1 is a possible D gene (5 bases). V lost 2 bases and J 3 bases, leaving 11 bases between the germline ends. CDR1 and CDR2 (germline): MDHEN, SYDVKM. The CDR3 extends over 14 amino acids. CDR3 residues: CASSLVAGRYEQYF. The CDR3, as DNA: TGTGCCAGCAGTTTAGTGGCAGGGCGCTACGAGCAGTACTTC.

This chain joins TRBV7-8 and TRBJ1-2; tentatively, D is TRBD1 (6 bases). Germline loops: CDR1 SGHVS, CDR2 FQNEAQ. The CDR3 runs 14 residues. V lost 5 bases to trimming and J lost 4 bases, with 14 bases between them. The CDR3 bases are TGTGCCAGCAGCCCGGGACAAGCTTTCTATGGCTACACCTTC. Amino acids: CASSPGQAFYGYTF.

This clone appeared a single time. The chain links TRBV2 to TRBJ2-7, with TRBD1 matching 7 bases. CDR1 and CDR2 (germline): SNHLY, FYNNEI. The CDR3 is made up of 15 amino acids. The junction had 13 bases not matched to a gene; V was cut back by 6 bases and J by 5 bases. The CDR3 reads CASRPYRQGIHEQYF. The CDR3, as DNA: TGTGCCAGCAGACCCTATAGACAGGGAATCCACGAGCAGTACTTC.

The CDR3 is CSALPTANYGYTF. CDR3 bases: TGCAGCGCCCTCCCAACTGCCAACTATGGCTACACCTTC. The rearrangement uses TRBV29-1 and TRBJ1-2; D remains ambiguous. Germline V gene sequence: CDR1 SQVTM, CDR2 ANQGSEA. The CDR3 is 13 residues long. V shed 7 bases and J shed 2 bases, with 14 bases lying between them.

CDR3 DNA sequence: TGTGCCAGCAGTTACTCAGCAGGTTCCTATAATTCACCCCTCCACTTT. Translating it yields CASSYSAGSYNSPLHF. The chain carries TRBV6-5 and TRBJ1-6; no reliable D call. V was pared by 0 bases and J by 1 base, with 7 bases between. The CDR3 contains 16 residues. Germline CDR1 MNHEY, CDR2 SVGAGI.

The chain combines TRBV9 with TRBJ1-4, with a possible D match to TRBD1 (6 bases). Trimming shortened V by 2 bases and J by 11 bases, and 16 bases separated the two germline ends. The CDR3 is made up of 14 amino acids. Per the germline V gene, CDR1 is SGDLS and CDR2 is YYNGEE. The CDR3: CASSVGHGFDKLFF. CDR3 in DNA: TGTGCCAGCAGCGTGGGACATGGGTTCGATAAACTGTTTTTT.

The chain has TRBV5-4 and TRBJ1-4; 10 bases align to TRBD1. The V gene end was trimmed by 4 bases and the J gene end by 6 bases; junction bases not matched to a gene: 9. Germline V gene data show CDR1 as SGHNT and CDR2 as YYREEE (reference sequence). CDR3 length: 16 residues. The CDR3 loop reads CASSNSAGTGDEKLFF. CDR3 DNA sequence: TGTGCCAGCAGCAACAGCGCCGGGACAGGGGATGAAAAACTGTTTTTT.

The genes are TRBV18 and TRBJ1-1, with unresolved D. Trimming left V 0 bases short and J 1 base short, with 18 bases between. CDR1 KGHSH and CDR2 LQKENI come from the germline V gene. The CDR3 has 18 residues. CDR3 nucleotides: TGTGCCAGCTCACCACCGATGGGTATAGGCCGGAGGAACACTGAAGCTTTCTTT. It yields the protein CASSPPMGIGRRNTEAFF. The full variable domain, completed using reference TRBV18 and TRBJ1-1, is NAGVMQNPRHLVRRRGQEARLRCSPMKGHSHVYWYRQLPEEGLKFMVYLQKENIIDESGMPKERFSAEFPKEGPSILRIQQVVRGDSAAYFCASSPPMGIGRRNTEAFFGQGTRLTVV.

Comments on this clone: Other DNA sequences within the sample encode an identical CDR3. The chain uses TRBV6-6 and TRBJ2-7; 9 bases line up with TRBD2. CDR3 length: 15 residues. From germline, CDR1 is MNHNY and CDR2 SVGAGI (reference sequence). Trimming cost V 6 bases and J 7 bases; bases outside gene matches: 13. CDR3 DNA sequence: TGTGCCAGCAGCTACGGGGGCCTAGCGGGAAAAGAGCAGTACTTC. It is translated as CASSYGGLAGKEQYF.

The rearrangement uses TRBV7-9 and TRBJ2-5; D is perhaps TRBD2 (5 bases). V was trimmed by 3 bases and J by 5 bases, leaving 10 bases between them. Germline CDR1 is SEHNR and CDR2 is FQNEAQ (reference sequence). CDR3 size: 13 residues. CDR3 DNA: TGTGCCAGCAGCTTCGGGGAGTGGGAGACCCAGTACTTC. This sequence encodes CASSFGEWETQYF.

The J gene is TRBJ1-1, the V gene TRBV6-5, with 12 bases aligning to TRBD1. The length of the CDR3 is 15 residues. Germline CDR1 MNHEY, CDR2 SVGAGI. V shed 7 bases and J 5 bases; nucleotides not matched to a gene: 8. The CDR3: CASTLGGQGATEAFF. CDR3 nucleotides: TGTGCCAGCACCCTAGGGGGACAGGGGGCAACTGAAGCTTTCTTT.

The V gene is TRBV7-2, the J gene TRBJ1-2, with D possibly being TRBD1 (5 bases). From germline, CDR1 is SGHTA and CDR2 FQGNSA. The CDR3 consists of 15 residues. V was clipped by 1 base and J by 0 bases, with 9 bases between them. The CDR3 DNA reads TGTGCCAGCAGCTTAGGCCAGGGAACTAACTATGGCTACACCTTC. Encoded protein: CASSLGQGTNYGYTF.

The V gene is TRBV7-9, the J gene TRBJ2-6; possibly TRBD1 for D (6 bases). V was trimmed by 5 bases and J by 2 bases, leaving 19 bases between them. The CDR3 has 18 residues. Germline CDR1 reads SEHNR; CDR2 reads FQNEAQ (reference sequence). The chain's CDR3 is CASSPQGRGATGANVLTF. CDR3 DNA: TGTGCCAGCAGCCCCCAGGGGAGAGGGGCTACTGGGGCCAACGTCCTGACTTTC.

The chain is built from TRBV5-8 and TRBJ1-5; the D is unclear. The V gene's germline CDR1 is SGHTS and CDR2 YDEGEE. This CDR3 has 14 residues. V was trimmed by 4 bases and J by 2 bases, leaving 10 bases between them. CDR3 in DNA: TGTGCCAGCAGCCTATATAGCGGCAATCAGCCCCAGCATTTT. It codes for CASSLYSGNQPQHF.

The genes are TRBV6-5 and TRBJ2-3, with D possibly matching TRBD1 (6 bases). Germline V gene data show CDR1 as MNHEY and CDR2 as SVGAGI. The CDR3 is 15 amino acids. The V end was cut by 8 bases, the J end by 4 bases, with 19 bases between. CDR3 coding DNA: TGTGCCAGCGGAGACAGGTCTAGGATCGCAGATACGCAGTATTTT. Amino acid sequence: CASGDRSRIADTQYF.

This clone was recorded a few times. V is TRBV5-4 and J is TRBJ1-6; D is possibly TRBD1 (5 bases). The germline V and J ends were trimmed by 0 bases and 6 bases, with 7 bases remaining between them. CDR1 SGHNT and CDR2 YYREEE come from the germline V gene (reference sequence). The CDR3 contains 14 residues. The CDR3 loop is CASSLDRLNSPLHF. CDR3 in DNA: TGTGCCAGCAGCTTGGACAGGCTTAATTCACCCCTCCACTTT.

The chain carries TRBV6-1 and TRBJ1-3, with TRBD1 matching 7 bases. Germline assignment: CDR1 MNHNS and CDR2 SASEGT. The CDR3 is 15 residues long. The V gene end was trimmed by 2 bases and the J gene end by 4 bases; junction bases not matched to a gene: 5. The CDR3 bases are TGTGCCAGCAGTGAACCACAGGGGCCCGGAAACACCATATATTTT. The encoded protein is CASSEPQGPGNTIYF.

V and J are TRBV2 and TRBJ1-5; TRBD1 is a possible D gene (5 bases). Germline V gene lookup returns CDR1 SNHLY and CDR2 FYNNEI. CDR3 size: 14 residues. The V end lost 6 bases, the J end lost 3 bases, and 12 bases lay between the germline ends. The CDR3 region has the DNA TGTGCCAGCAGGGTCGACAGAACCAATCAGCCCCAGCATTTT. This encodes CASRVDRTNQPQHF.

The sample holds one count of this clone. The chain links TRBV3-1 (or the pseudogene TRBV3-2) to TRBJ2-3; D is ambiguous. V was clipped by 0 bases and J by 2 bases, with 15 bases between them. Germline-derived CDR1 and CDR2 are LGHDT and YNNKEL (reference sequence). This CDR3 comprises 17 residues. CDR3 sequence reads: CASSQDVLNSYTDTQYF. CDR3 DNA: TGTGCCAGCAGCCAAGACGTGTTGAACAGTTACACAGATACGCAGTATTTT.

The chain links TRBV11-3 to TRBJ2-2; 9 bases agree with TRBD2. This CDR3 region has 18 residues. Per the germline V gene, CDR1 is SGHNT and CDR2 is YENEEA. The V and J ends lost 4 bases and 6 bases, in that order; junction bases with no gene match: 15. The CDR3 sequence is CASSSTRGAGGSAGELFF. The DNA for the CDR3 is TGTGCCAGCAGCTCAACCCGAGGAGCGGGGGGATCTGCCGGGGAGCTGTTTTTT. Full variable domain (remainder filled in from reference TRBV11-3 and TRBJ2-2): EAGVVQSPRYKIIEKKQPVAFWCNPISGHNTLYWYLQNLGQGPELLIRYENEEAVDDSQLPKDRFSAERLKGVDSTLKIQPAELGDSAVYLCASSSTRGAGGSAGELFFGEGSRLTVL.

The V gene is TRBV6-6, the J gene TRBJ2-7; no firm D call. This CDR3 region has 14 residues. V was cut by 6 bases and J by 1 base, with 13 bases left in between. Germline CDR1 is MNHNY and CDR2 is SVGAGI (reference sequence). The CDR3 loop reads CASRVAANSYEQYF. The CDR3 DNA follows: TGTGCCAGCAGGGTCGCGGCCAATTCCTACGAGCAGTACTTC.